This entry lists 27 T cell receptor beta chains sequenced from one sample in a study of tumor and adjacent non-tumor tissue in lung cancer. TCRbeta libraries were built with three rounds of nested PCR, modified from ARM-PCR. Each CDR3 protein gets one entry after TCRdb re-called the multiplex PCR reads with MiXCR. The sample shows about 100,000 distinct CDR3 sequences, around three fifths of them seen only once. This sample's RNA came from whole unsorted tissue. This non-tumor lung sample came from over 3 cm beyond the tumor edge. The sequenced sample consisted of distant non-tumor lung tissue. The source of these receptors is a man aged 25-40 years with non-small cell lung cancer.

This clonotype was picked up many times. The chain combines TRBV4-1 with TRBJ2-1; tentative D call: TRBD2 (6 bases). V was pared by 3 bases and J by 9 bases, with 12 bases between. The CDR3 covers 13 residues. Germline CDR1 and CDR2: MGHRA and YSYEKL. The DNA for the CDR3 is TGCGCCAGCAGCCAGTTGGACTACCGTGAGCAGTTCTTC. This encodes CASSQLDYREQFF.

As concerns this clonotype: Its ends do not fully match the called genes, so a read error is possible. The rearrangement uses TRBV5-6 and TRBJ2-6; D possibly corresponds to TRBD1 (5 bases). CDR1 SGHDT and CDR2 YYEEEE come from the germline V gene. The CDR3 spans 15 residues. CDR3 in DNA: TGTGGCAGCAGCTGGCGCCCTTCTGGGGCCAACGTCCTGGCTTTC. The encoded protein is CGSSWRPSGANVLAF.

Comments on this clonotype: Given the absence of the conserved phenylalanine or tryptophan at the CDR3 end, a read error is likely. The chain recombines TRBV20-1 with TRBJ2-5, with D uncertain. With 5 bases removed from V and 6 bases from J, the gap between germline ends came to 19 bases. The CDR3 runs to 14 residues. Per germline, CDR1 DFQATT and CDR2 SNEGSKA (reference sequence). This CDR3 is CSAPIARLLKTQYS. CDR3 DNA: TGCAGTGCTCCGATCGCTCGTCTCCTAAAGACCCAGTACTCC.

A remark on this clonotype: One end of the junction is discordant with germline, which a read error may explain. The rearrangement joins TRBV4-2 to TRBJ2-7; perhaps D is TRBD1 or TRBD2 (5 bases each). From germline, CDR1 is LGHNA and CDR2 YNFKEQ. CDR3 length: 16 residues. DNA for the CDR3: TGTGCCAGGAGCCACCTACAGGCGCGAGGGTCCTACGAGCAGTACTTC. It translates to CARSHLQARGSYEQYF.

This clonotype has only one observation. Sequence at one end of the junction differs from germline and may be a read error. The chain joins TRBV11-2 to TRBJ2-1; the D gene is possibly TRBD2 (6 bases). The CDR3 covers 15 residues. Germline CDR1 reads SGHAT; CDR2 reads FQNNGV. The CDR3: CASSSTLTVEGEKFF. CDR3 DNA: TGTGCCAGCAGCTCGACGCTGACAGTGGAGGGTGAGAAGTTCTTC.

Points on this clonotype: Germline is not matched at one junction end, which may reflect a read error. The V and J genes are TRBV20-1 and TRBJ2-6; maybe TRBD1 (5 bases). Germline V gene lookup returns CDR1 DFQATT and CDR2 SNEGSKA (reference sequence). This CDR3 has 15 residues. CDR3 region: CNARGQNSGANVLTF. CDR3 DNA: TGCAATGCTAGAGGCCAGAACTCTGGGGCCAACGTCTTGACTTTC.

On this clonotype: The final CDR3 position lacks the conserved phenylalanine or tryptophan, pointing to a likely read error. The chain has TRBV11-3 and TRBJ2-1, with a weak D call TRBD1 (8 bases). The CDR3 is 13 residues long. With 4 bases removed from V and 9 bases from J, the gap between germline ends came to 13 bases. Per the germline V gene, CDR1 is SGHNT and CDR2 is YENEEA. The CDR3 nucleotides are TGTGCCAGCAGCTCCACAGGGGGGGGTGAGCAGTTCCTC. It is translated as CASSSTGGGEQFL.

Concerning this clonotype itself: This may come from a read error, since a much larger clone is one base off. V usage is TRBV4-2 and J usage is TRBJ2-7, with D tentatively TRBD1 (7 bases). This CDR3 is built from 12 residues. Per germline, CDR1 LGHNA and CDR2 YNFKEQ. CDR3: CASGQGGGGQYF. As DNA, the CDR3 is TGTGCCAGCGGCCAAGGAGGGGGCGGGCAGTACTTC.

Concerning this clonotype itself: Relative to the germline gene, one junction end is altered; a read error may explain this. The chain links TRBV12-3 or TRBV12-4 to TRBJ2-2; tentative D call: TRBD2 (5 bases). This CDR3 is 14 amino acids long. The CDR3 protein is CAGSFSSSTGEPFF. The CDR3 DNA sequence: TGTGCCGGCAGTTTTTCCAGTTCCACCGGGGAGCCGTTTTTT.

This sequence joins TRBV20-1 and TRBJ2-7; no definite D call. V was cut by 3 bases and J by 3 bases, with 15 bases left in between. Germline V CDR1 and CDR2: DFQATT, SNEGSKA (reference sequence). The CDR3 is made up of 14 amino acids. The CDR3, as DNA: TGCAGTGCTAGCCCTCGGCTATCCTGCTACGAGCAGTACTTC. Residues: CSASPRLSCYEQYF.

A word on this clonotype: In this CDR3 the conserved last residue, phenylalanine or tryptophan, is missing, so a read error is likely. V gene TRBV24-1 combines with J gene TRBJ1-1, with D possibly being TRBD1 (6 bases). The germline gives CDR1 KGHDR, CDR2 SFDVKD. V was pared by 9 bases and J by 2 bases, with 24 bases between. The CDR3 is made up of 17 amino acids. CDR3 in amino acids: CATYPDRKWNSNTEAFS. The CDR3 DNA reads TGTGCCACCTATCCAGACAGGAAATGGAACTCCAACACTGAAGCTTTCTCT.

V is TRBV20-1 and J is TRBJ2-1; no firm D call. V was shortened by 0 bases and J by 16 bases, with 13 bases between the two germline ends. Germline lookup yields CDR1 DFQATT and CDR2 SNEGSKA (reference sequence). The CDR3 is 11 amino acids. CDR3 coding DNA: TGCAGTGCTAGAGAAGGCAATGATCAATTCTTC. This encodes CSAREGNDQFF.

This chain joins TRBV5-6 and TRBJ1-1, with TRBD1 matching over 8 bases. The CDR3 loop spans 16 amino acids. V gave up 9 bases and J gave up 1 base; unmatched junction bases: 14. In germline, CDR1 is SGHDT, CDR2 YYEEEE. The CDR3 sequence is CAIRDLRQGTNTEAFF. The CDR3 DNA reads as TGTGCCATCAGGGATTTGCGACAGGGGACGAACACTGAAGCTTTCTTT.

V is TRBV12-3 or TRBV12-4 and J is TRBJ2-7; no definite D call. This CDR3 region has 12 residues. The V end was cut by 9 bases, the J end by 6 bases, with 15 bases between. In nucleotides, the CDR3 is TGTGCCAGTAGTAACCGTTTTCGCGAGCAGTACTTC. This translates into CASSNRFREQYF.

With respect to this clonotype: One junction end does not reproduce the germline sequence, and a read error may be involved. Here the CDR3 reads CASRGQVNTGDLFF. DNA for the CDR3: TGTGCCAGCAGGGGACAGGTGAACACCGGGGACCTGTTTTTT. The rearrangement links TRBV12-3 or TRBV12-4 to TRBJ2-2, with 8 bases aligning to TRBD1. The CDR3 loop spans 14 amino acids.

This rearrangement joins TRBV19 to TRBJ2-1, with 7 nucleotides matching TRBD2. The J segment lost 5 bases and the V segment lost 4 bases, leaving 8 bases of the junction unmatched. The CDR3 covers 15 residues. Germline V lookup: CDR1 LNHDA, CDR2 SQIVND (reference sequence). CDR3 in amino acids: CASSKLAETNNEQFF. In DNA form, the CDR3 reads TGTGCCAGTAGTAAGCTAGCGGAGACAAACAATGAGCAGTTCTTC.

Regarding this clonotype: The germline gene is not matched at one end of the junction; a read error may be the cause. The rearrangement joins TRBV20-1 to TRBJ2-7; the match to TRBD1 covers 7 bases. The CDR3 runs 14 residues. Germline CDR1 and CDR2: DFQATT and SNEGSKA (reference sequence). DNA for the CDR3: TGCAGTTCTAGAGGCCGGGACAGCCCCTACGAGCAGTACTTC. Residues: CSSRGRDSPYEQYF.

On this clonotype itself: Sequence at one end of the junction differs from germline and may be a read error. V is TRBV12-3 or TRBV12-4 and J is TRBJ2-1, with D unresolved. The CDR3 loop spans 10 amino acids. The CDR3 DNA reads TGTACCAGCGCCTACAATGAGCAGTTCTTC. Residues: CTSAYNEQFF.

This clonotype was observed a handful of times. This may be a read error, as it is one base from a much larger clone. The rearrangement joins TRBV4-1 to TRBJ2-7; 7 nucleotides align to TRBD1. V trimming: 6 bases; J trimming: 5 bases; junction bases outside the gene matches: 10. Germline-derived CDR1 and CDR2 are MGHRA and YSYEKL. This CDR3 is 14 amino acids long. CDR3 loop: CASRPYRGWDEQYF. CDR3 in DNA: TGCGCCAGCAGACCCTACAGGGGATGGGACGAGCAGTACTTC.

As concerns this clonotype: At one of its ends the junction is not consistent with the germline gene, which may arise from a read error. The chain is built from TRBV6-1 and TRBJ2-7; 9 nucleotides match TRBD1. CDR1 is MNHNS, CDR2 SASEGT, per germline. The length of the CDR3 is 13 residues. CDR3 protein: CASAGTGTYEHYF. CDR3 coding DNA: TGTGCCAGCGCCGGGACAGGGACCTACGAGCATTACTTC.

Comment on this clonotype: A single base separates this from a much larger clone, so it may be a read error. The V call is TRBV4-1, the J call TRBJ2-7, with no clear D. CDR1 MGHRA and CDR2 YSYEKL come from the germline V gene. The CDR3 has 12 residues. The DNA for the CDR3 is TGCGCCAGCAACCAAGATGACTACGAGCAGTACTTC. Translated, it gives CASNQDDYEQYF.

This clonotype was seen ten or more times. The chain has TRBV20-1 and TRBJ2-2; D not certain. CDR3 length: 16 amino acids. The V and J ends lost 1 base and 0 bases respectively, with 12 bases between them. Germline V lookup: CDR1 DFQATT, CDR2 SNEGSKA (reference sequence). CDR3 in DNA: TGCAGTGCTAGAGGTCGCGGAAATCCGAACACCGGGGAGCTGTTTTTT. Residues: CSARGRGNPNTGELFF.

As for this clonotype: One end of the junction fails to match germline, which may point to a read error. The chain uses TRBV4-1 and TRBJ2-7; TRBD1 matches at 8 bases. The CDR3 runs to 19 residues. Germline V gives CDR1 MGHRA, CDR2 YSYEKL. CDR3 protein: CASSQGETGDIGETYEQYF. CDR3 nucleotide sequence: TGCGCCAGTAGCCAAGGGGAGACAGGGGACATTGGGGAAACCTACGAGCAGTACTTC.

V usage is TRBV20-1 and J usage is TRBJ2-3; D might be TRBD1 (5 bases). The V end lost 3 bases, the J end lost 5 bases, and 12 bases lay between the germline ends. The CDR3 contains 13 residues. Germline lookup yields CDR1 DFQATT and CDR2 SNEGSKA (reference sequence). CDR3 coding DNA: TGCAGTGCTAGCGGCAGGCAGGGAGATACGCAGTATTTT. This codes for CSASGRQGDTQYF.

This chain connects TRBV24-1 to TRBJ2-1; 11 nucleotides line up with TRBD2. The germline V gene has CDR1 KGHDR and CDR2 SFDVKD. The CDR3 has 14 residues. The ends lost 9 bases at V and 6 bases at J; junction bases unmatched: 6. The CDR3 sequence is CATGSGGAGNEQFF. The DNA of the CDR3 is TGTGCCACCGGTAGCGGGGGGGCCGGCAATGAGCAGTTCTTC.

The rearrangement links TRBV24-1 to TRBJ2-1; D remains unclear. This CDR3 region has 14 residues. Looked up from germline, CDR1 is KGHDR and CDR2 is SFDVKD. Trimming stripped 2 bases from V and 9 bases from J, with 13 bases between. This CDR3 reads CATSDYTGRGEQFF. The CDR3 DNA is TGTGCCACCAGTGATTACACTGGCCGCGGTGAGCAGTTCTTC.

Ten or more counts support this clonotype. CDR3 loop: CASSQDRKAGEAFF. DNA of the CDR3: TGCGCCAGCAGCCAAGATCGAAAGGCCGGGGAAGCTTTCTTT. The rearrangement links TRBV4-1 to TRBJ1-1; D remains ambiguous. V shed 0 bases and J shed 8 bases, with 13 bases lying between them. In germline, CDR1 is MGHRA, CDR2 YSYEKL. There are 14 residues in the CDR3.